Following are 32 T cell receptor beta chains from one sample sequenced in a study of long-term antiretroviral therapy in people with HIV. Sequencing used immunoSEQ v3.0 at survey level. This table comes from immunoSEQ multiplex PCR, and its TCRdb copy is limited to in-frame clones, with some not included. The sample lists tens of thousands of clones, around 84% occurring once. The input for sequencing was unsorted PBMCs, taken 1.9 years after starting antiretroviral therapy. These receptors came from a woman aged 50 to 60 with HIV.

The genes are TRBV4-2 and TRBJ1-6; maybe TRBD1 (5 bases). The germline V gene encodes CDR1 LGHNA and CDR2 YNFKEQ. CDR3 size: 15 residues. V lost 1 base, J lost 10 bases, and 14 bases lay in between. CDR3 coding DNA: TGTGCCAGCAGCCAAGTCGCAAGGGGCGTATCACCCCTCCACTTT. It codes for CASSQVARGVSPLHF.

In this sample, this clone turned up once. This chain connects TRBV18 to TRBJ2-3; TRBD2 agrees at 7 bases. CDR3 length: 13 residues. J lost 5 bases, V lost 5 bases, and 4 bases had no gene match. Germline CDR1 and CDR2: KGHSH and LQKENI. CDR3 sequence reads: CASSGLVQDTQYF. The CDR3 nucleotides read TGTGCCAGCTCAGGACTAGTTCAAGATACGCAGTATTTT. Together with reference TRBV18 and TRBJ2-3, the CDR3 gives the full variable domain: NAGVMQNPRHLVRRRGQEARLRCSPMKGHSHVYWYRQLPEEGLKFMVYLQKENIIDESGMPKERFSAEFPKEGPSILRIQQVVRGDSAAYFCASSGLVQDTQYFGPGTRLTVL.

This clone came up a few times. The rearrangement joins TRBV4-2 to TRBJ2-5, with 7 bases fitting TRBD2. V was clipped by 2 bases and J by 2 bases; unmatched bases: 2. Germline CDR1 is LGHNA and CDR2 is YNFKEQ. CDR3 length equals 14 residues. The CDR3 loop is CASSQPGGQETQYF. The DNA for the CDR3 is TGTGCCAGCAGCCAACCCGGGGGGCAAGAGACCCAGTACTTC.

This clone was recorded only once. This chain links TRBV6-1 with TRBJ1-4; 8 positions match TRBD1. After removal of 6 bases from V and 7 bases from J, the junction contained 4 bases not matched to a gene. The length of the CDR3 is 13 residues. Looked up from germline, CDR1 is MNHNS and CDR2 is SASEGT. CDR3 sequence (DNA): TGTGCCAGCAGAGAGACAGGGGTTGAAAAACTGTTTTTT. It is translated as CASRETGVEKLFF.

This chain connects TRBV18 to TRBJ2-7; TRBD2 aligns across 7 bases. The germline V gene has CDR1 KGHSH and CDR2 LQKENI. The CDR3 extends over 16 amino acids. The V segment lost 4 bases and the J segment 0 bases; nucleotides outside the gene matches: 9. Here the CDR3 DNA reads TGTGCCAGCTCACTAGACCCCCCGGGGGGCTCCTACGAGCAGTACTTC. Protein: CASSLDPPGGSYEQYF. The full variable domain, with the rest looked up from reference TRBV18 and TRBJ2-7, is NAGVMQNPRHLVRRRGQEARLRCSPMKGHSHVYWYRQLPEEGLKFMVYLQKENIIDESGMPKERFSAEFPKEGPSILRIQQVVRGDSAAYFCASSLDPPGGSYEQYFGPGTRLTVT.

The chain couples TRBV19 to TRBJ2-5; D unclear. Germline V CDR1 and CDR2: LNHDA, SQIVND (reference sequence). This CDR3 has 13 amino acids. V lost 6 bases and J 5 bases, leaving 13 bases between the germline ends. The CDR3 region is CASRSYNGETQYF. In DNA form, the CDR3 reads TGTGCCAGTAGGTCGTATAATGGGGAGACCCAGTACTTC.

The V gene is TRBV28, the J gene TRBJ1-4, with a weak D call TRBD1 (6 bases). Trimming shortened V by 1 base and J by 5 bases, and 17 bases separated the two germline ends. CDR3 length: 17 amino acids. Germline CDR1 is MDHEN and CDR2 is SYDVKM. The CDR3 nucleotides read TGTGCCAGCAGTTTATCTCCGGGGGCGTCTAAAAATGAAAAACTGTTTTTT. Residues: CASSLSPGASKNEKLFF.

The V gene is TRBV9, the J gene TRBJ2-2; D remains ambiguous. This CDR3 comprises 17 residues. Trimming took 0 bases from V and 2 from J, leaving 14 bases between them. Per germline, CDR1 SGDLS and CDR2 YYNGEE. CDR3 residues: CASSVDLDGANTGELFF. CDR3 sequence (DNA): TGTGCCAGCAGCGTAGATCTGGACGGCGCAAACACCGGGGAGCTGTTTTTT.

The V gene is TRBV7-8, the J gene TRBJ2-7, with 10 bases that match TRBD1. The germline V gene encodes CDR1 SGHVS and CDR2 FQNEAQ. This CDR3 is built from 14 residues. The J segment lost 4 bases and the V segment lost 6 bases, leaving 6 bases of the junction unmatched. This chain's CDR3 is CASRGDRGIYEQYF. DNA of the CDR3: TGTGCCAGCAGGGGGGACAGGGGAATATACGAGCAGTACTTC.

Here the CDR3 reads CAWSKTGNYGYTF. CDR3 bases: TGTGCCTGGAGTAAAACAGGAAACTATGGCTACACCTTC. The chain links TRBV30 to TRBJ1-2; D might be TRBD1 (5 bases). V shed 2 bases and J shed 2 bases, with 9 bases lying between them. The germline gives CDR1 GTSNPN, CDR2 SVGIG (reference sequence). This CDR3 comprises 13 residues.

The chain carries TRBV30 and TRBJ2-7; 9 bases agree with TRBD1. The length of the CDR3 is 14 residues. Germline V gene sequence: CDR1 GTSNPN, CDR2 SVGIG (reference sequence). V trimming: 0 bases; J trimming: 4 bases; junction bases outside the gene matches: 4. CDR3 region: CAWSVTGGLYEQYF. Here the CDR3 DNA reads TGTGCCTGGAGTGTCACAGGGGGCTTATACGAGCAGTACTTC.

The chain has TRBV5-1 and TRBJ1-2; D is unresolved. The V end was cut by 4 bases, the J end by 1 base, with 8 bases between. Germline assignment: CDR1 SGHRS and CDR2 YFSETQ. The CDR3 sequence is 13 residues long. The CDR3 DNA reads as TGCGCCAGCAGCCCGAACGGTAACTATGGCTACACCTTC. Residues: CASSPNGNYGYTF. The full variable domain, completed using reference TRBV5-1 and TRBJ1-2, is KAGVTQTPRYLIKTRGQQVTLSCSPISGHRSVSWYQQTPGQGLQFLFEYFSETQRNKGNFPGRFSGRQFSNSRSEMNVSTLELGDSALYLCASSPNGNYGYTFGSGTRLTVV.

Details on this clone: The junction shows a germline mismatch at one end, possibly a read error. CDR3 in amino acids: CASSRGGGPVF. CDR3 nucleotides: TGTGCCAGCAGCCGAGGGGGCGGGCCGGTCTTC. The genes are TRBV7-9 and TRBJ2-1, with 7 bases that match TRBD1. The CDR3 runs 11 residues. In germline, CDR1 is SEHNR, CDR2 FQNEAQ (reference sequence).

The chain uses TRBV28 and TRBJ2-2; 7 positions agree with TRBD1. The CDR3 covers 15 residues. Trimming cost V 5 bases and J 4 bases; bases outside gene matches: 7. Germline V lookup: CDR1 MDHEN, CDR2 SYDVKM. The CDR3 DNA reads TGTGCCAGCAGTCCGACAGGGATTGGCACCGGGGAGCTGTTTTTT. It translates to CASSPTGIGTGELFF.

This chain joins TRBV29-1 and TRBJ2-3; D gene unclear. CDR1 and CDR2 from the germline V gene are SQVTM and ANQGSEA. V lost 7 bases and J 3 bases, leaving 5 bases between the germline ends. The CDR3 sequence is 10 residues long. CDR3 region: CSGGTDTQYF. Here the CDR3 DNA reads TGCAGCGGGGGTACAGATACGCAGTATTTT.

This rearrangement joins TRBV5-5 to TRBJ1-2; perhaps TRBD1 as D (5 bases). The germline V and J ends were trimmed by 0 bases and 8 bases, with 11 bases remaining between them. Looked up from germline, CDR1 is SGHKS and CDR2 is YYEKEE (reference sequence). The CDR3 spans 13 residues. The CDR3 DNA reads TGTGCCAGCAGCTTGGTAGGGGCGCAAGGCTACACCTTC. It translates to CASSLVGAQGYTF.

The chain has TRBV7-2 and TRBJ1-4, with a possible D match to TRBD1 (6 bases). V was trimmed by 3 bases and J by 12 bases, leaving 14 bases between them. The CDR3 is made up of 13 amino acids. Germline CDR1 SGHTA, CDR2 FQGNSA. The CDR3 DNA reads as TGTGCCAGCAGCTTCGGGACATTTGGTGAACTGTTTTTT. This gives the protein CASSFGTFGELFF.

This rearrangement joins TRBV5-1 to TRBJ2-1; D is unclear. CDR3 length: 12 residues. Germline V gene sequence: CDR1 SGHRS, CDR2 YFSETQ. The germline V and J ends were trimmed by 4 bases and 5 bases, with 7 bases remaining between them. The CDR3 spells CASSARNNEQFF. In DNA, the CDR3 is TGCGCCAGCAGCGCCCGAAACAATGAGCAGTTCTTC. The entire variable domain, with the rest obtained from reference TRBV5-1 and TRBJ2-1, is as follows: KAGVTQTPRYLIKTRGQQVTLSCSPISGHRSVSWYQQTPGQGLQFLFEYFSETQRNKGNFPGRFSGRQFSNSRSEMNVSTLELGDSALYLCASSARNNEQFFGPGTRLTVL.

This rearrangement joins TRBV7-9 to TRBJ2-1; 12 nucleotides align to TRBD2. The trim removed 5 bases at V and 7 bases at J, leaving 3 bases unmatched. The CDR3 is 14 amino acids. Germline V gene data show CDR1 as SEHNR and CDR2 as FQNEAQ (reference sequence). CDR3 residues: CASSPLAGGNEQFF. The CDR3 nucleotides are TGTGCCAGCAGCCCACTAGCGGGGGGTAATGAGCAGTTCTTC.

V and J are TRBV5-1 and TRBJ2-7; maybe TRBD2 (6 bases). CDR3 length equals 15 residues. Germline V lookup: CDR1 SGHRS, CDR2 YFSETQ. The V end lost 4 bases, the J end lost 4 bases, and 18 bases lay between the germline ends. CDR3 protein: CASSPGDSLGYEQYF. The CDR3 nucleotides are TGCGCCAGCAGCCCGGGGGACTCCCTGGGGTACGAGCAGTACTTC.

The genes are TRBV5-6 and TRBJ2-3, with D tentatively TRBD1 (6 bases). The germline gives CDR1 SGHDT, CDR2 YYEEEE. This CDR3 contains 15 residues. The V end lost 6 bases, the J end lost 2 bases, and 16 bases lay between the germline ends. CDR3 region: CASIGWGHLTDTQYF. Here the CDR3 DNA reads TGTGCCAGCATTGGTTGGGGACACCTCACAGATACGCAGTATTTT.

This chain uses TRBV19 with TRBJ1-5; no firm D call. This CDR3 is 13 amino acids long. Per the germline V gene, CDR1 is LNHDA and CDR2 is SQIVND (reference sequence). The V and J ends lost 8 bases and 6 bases respectively, with 14 bases between them. The CDR3 loop reads CASASREGQPQHF. CDR3 nucleotides: TGTGCCAGTGCCTCAAGGGAGGGTCAGCCCCAGCATTTT.

J is TRBJ1-4 and V is TRBV30; weak D call: TRBD1 (5 bases). Germline values: CDR1 GTSNPN, CDR2 SVGIG (reference sequence). CDR3 length: 15 amino acids. Deletions cut 0 bases from V and 10 bases from J, with 18 bases between. CDR3: CAWSVQATSLGKLFF. CDR3 nucleotide sequence: TGTGCCTGGAGTGTACAGGCGACCTCGTTGGGAAAACTGTTTTTT.

This clone appeared a few times. V is TRBV28 and J is TRBJ2-7; D may be TRBD1 (5 bases). V was clipped by 3 bases and J by 2 bases, with 11 bases between them. Germline V gene sequence: CDR1 MDHEN, CDR2 SYDVKM. The CDR3 loop spans 14 amino acids. CDR3 DNA sequence: TGTGCCAGCAGTTTCGGGCAGGGCCCCTACGAGCAGTACTTC. The encoded protein is CASSFGQGPYEQYF.

The rearrangement links TRBV5-4 to TRBJ2-7; no clear D. Germline V gene lookup returns CDR1 SGHNT and CDR2 YYREEE (reference sequence). Trimming left V 0 bases short and J 4 bases short, with 2 bases between. The CDR3 is 11 residues long. The CDR3 protein is CASSLEYEQYF. CDR3 nucleotide sequence: TGTGCCAGCAGCTTGGAGTACGAGCAGTACTTC.

The chain is built from TRBV7-9 and TRBJ1-1; a possible D gene is TRBD1 (5 bases). Germline-derived CDR1 and CDR2 are SEHNR and FQNEAQ (reference sequence). The CDR3 spans 16 residues. Between the trimmed V and J ends, which lost 0 bases and 0 bases, there was a span of 11 bases. The CDR3 bases are TGTGCCAGCAGCTTAGCATGGCAGGGCCTGAACACTGAAGCTTTCTTT. It yields the protein CASSLAWQGLNTEAFF.

The rearrangement links TRBV7-2 to TRBJ2-7; 9 nucleotides line up with TRBD1. Trimming took 5 bases from V and 6 from J; bases not matched to a gene: 8. In germline, CDR1 is SGHTA, CDR2 FQGNSA. The CDR3 has 14 residues. The CDR3 protein is CASSGYRGQSEQYF. The CDR3 DNA reads as TGTGCCAGCAGCGGTTACAGGGGGCAGAGCGAGCAGTACTTC.

The chain carries TRBV6-5 and TRBJ1-2, with unresolved D. The CDR3 is 13 residues long. Per the germline V gene, CDR1 is MNHEY and CDR2 is SVGAGI. V was trimmed by 6 bases and J by 1 base, leaving 9 bases between them. CDR3 protein: CASRLHFNYGYTF. CDR3 DNA sequence: TGTGCCAGCAGGCTACACTTTAACTATGGCTACACCTTC.

This clone occurred once. This chain links TRBV11-2 with TRBJ2-3, with 10 bases matching TRBD2. The CDR3 covers 16 residues. V was pared by 1 base and J by 4 bases, with 5 bases of the junction left unmatched. The germline gives CDR1 SGHAT, CDR2 FQNNGV. CDR3 region: CASSLGLAGASDTQYF. DNA of the CDR3: TGTGCCAGCAGCTTAGGTCTAGCGGGGGCGTCAGATACGCAGTATTTT.

The chain employs TRBV9 and TRBJ2-2, with 7 nucleotides matching TRBD1. The CDR3 is 14 residues long. The V segment lost 5 bases and the J segment 3 bases; nucleotides outside the gene matches: 4. Germline V gene sequence: CDR1 SGDLS, CDR2 YYNGEE. CDR3 nucleotides: TGTGCCAGCAGTCGGGACAGTTACACCGGGGAGCTGTTTTTT. The encoded protein is CASSRDSYTGELFF.

The V call is TRBV19, the J call TRBJ1-1; D remains ambiguous. Trimming left V 2 bases short and J 4 bases short, with 11 bases between. In germline, CDR1 is LNHDA, CDR2 SQIVND (reference sequence). The CDR3 is 14 residues long. This CDR3 is CASSILAGSTEAFF. The CDR3 DNA reads as TGTGCCAGTAGTATATTGGCGGGTAGCACTGAAGCTTTCTTT. The variable domain in full, completed from reference TRBV19 and TRBJ1-1, reads DGGITQSPKYLFRKEGQNVTLSCEQNLNHDAMYWYRQDPGQGLRLIYYSQIVNDFQKGDIAEGYSVSREKKESFPLTVTSAQKNPTAFYLCASSILAGSTEAFFGQGTRLTVV.

This clone was seen a handful of times. The rearrangement joins TRBV7-2 to TRBJ1-6, with 11 bases fitting TRBD1. J gave up 5 bases and V 2 bases, and 2 bases lay outside the gene matches. From germline, CDR1 is SGHTA and CDR2 FQGNSA. CDR3 length: 16 residues. In nucleotides, the CDR3 is TGTGCCAGCAGCTTAAGGGACAGGGGGAATAATTCACCCCTCCACTTT. Its protein is CASSLRDRGNNSPLHF.